The next 14 T cell receptor beta chains were all read from a single sample in a study of blood T cells in healthy people across ages. PCR was performed a second time for about 7 to 12 cycles using a sample-barcoded 5' primer and a J-beta primer mix. Each CDR3 protein gets one entry after TCRdb re-called the 5' RACE reads with MiXCR. The data contain over 1,200,000 distinct CDR3 sequences, approximately 60% of them singletons. The specimen sequenced was blood. These receptors originate from a man aged 18 to 30 in good health.

The chain links TRBV6-2 or TRBV6-3 to TRBJ1-4, with D perhaps matching TRBD1 (6 bases). Trimming cost V 10 bases and J 5 bases, with 14 bases left between them. Germline assignment: CDR1 MNHEY and CDR2 SVGEGT. This CDR3 comprises 13 residues. The CDR3 DNA reads as TGTGCCACCCGGGACAACCTGAATGAAAAACTGTTTTTT. The encoded protein is CATRDNLNEKLFF.

V usage is TRBV29-1 and J usage is TRBJ2-1, with D perhaps TRBD1 (6 bases). This CDR3 is 16 amino acids long. Trimming removed 5 bases from V and 2 bases from J, with 19 bases in between. Per the germline V gene, CDR1 is SQVTM and CDR2 is ANQGSEA. CDR3 region: CSVWISRGNPYNEQFF. The CDR3 DNA reads as TGCAGCGTTTGGATTAGTAGGGGGAATCCCTACAATGAGCAGTTCTTC.

The J gene is TRBJ2-7, the V gene TRBV20-1; 7 bases map to TRBD1. Germline V gene data show CDR1 as DFQATT and CDR2 as SNEGSKA (reference sequence). After removal of 0 bases from V and 0 bases from J, the junction contained 17 bases not matched to a gene. This CDR3 region has 19 residues. CDR3 bases: TGCAGTGCTAGAGATCCATCGGCTGTCGGGACAGCGTCCTCCTACGAGCAGTACTTC. Translation: CSARDPSAVGTASSYEQYF.

This clonotype has more than one count but fewer than ten. The chain uses TRBV12-3 or TRBV12-4 and TRBJ2-4; 9 positions match TRBD2. The DNA end lines up better with TRBJ2-5; the J call may be wrong. The CDR3 loop spans 16 amino acids. CDR3 bases: TGTGCCAGCAGTCCGGTTGGTAGCGGGAGTTGGGAGACCCAGTACTTC. Amino acid sequence: CASSPVGSGSWETQYF.

V gene TRBV10-3 combines with J gene TRBJ2-1, with unresolved D. Trimming took 0 bases from V and 6 from J, leaving 6 bases between them. CDR3 length: 13 residues. Germline V gene sequence: CDR1 ENHRY, CDR2 SYGVKD. The CDR3 sequence is CAISESRFNEQFF. CDR3 DNA sequence: TGTGCCATCAGTGAGTCCAGGTTCAATGAGCAGTTCTTC.

The table lists this clonotype with a few counts. The genes are TRBV7-6 and TRBJ2-1, with 10 positions matching TRBD2. CDR1 and CDR2 (germline): SGHVS, FNYEAQ. This CDR3 has 14 amino acids. V lost 2 bases, J lost 10 bases, and 5 bases stayed unmatched. CDR3 sequence reads: CASSLLAGDEEQFF. The CDR3 nucleotides read TGTGCCAGCAGCTTACTAGCGGGAGATGAAGAGCAGTTCTTC. Looking up the rest from reference TRBV7-6 and TRBJ2-1 gives the full variable domain: GAGVSQSPRYKVTKRGQDVALRCDPISGHVSLYWYRQALGQGPEFLTYFNYEAQQDKSGLPNDRFSAERPEGSISTLTIQRTEQRDSAMYRCASSLLAGDEEQFFGPGTRLTVL.

This clonotype has just a few counts. The rearrangement links TRBV12-3 or TRBV12-4 to TRBJ1-1, with 10 bases lining up with TRBD1. J lost 5 bases, V lost 5 bases, and 8 bases had no gene match. CDR3 size: 15 residues. The CDR3 DNA is TGTGCCAGCAGTCCCTCCGGGACAGGGGTTACTGAAGCTTTCTTT. Translating gives CASSPSGTGVTEAFF.

This clonotype was recorded a few times. The chain joins TRBV6-2 or TRBV6-3 to TRBJ2-7; D not resolved. CDR1 is MNHEY and CDR2 is SVGEGT in the germline V gene. This CDR3 is built from 14 residues. V lost 7 bases, J lost 0 bases, and 13 bases lay in between. The CDR3 region is CASKPRSNSYEQYF. The CDR3, as DNA: TGTGCCAGCAAGCCGAGGAGTAACTCCTACGAGCAGTACTTC.

The chain uses TRBV5-1 and TRBJ2-3; 8 bases agree with TRBD1. There are 14 residues in the CDR3. CDR1 and CDR2 from the germline V gene are SGHRS and YFSETQ. J lost 5 bases, V lost 4 bases, and 6 bases had no gene match. CDR3 region: CASSVTGVEDTQYF. The CDR3 coding sequence is TGCGCCAGCAGCGTGACAGGGGTTGAAGATACGCAGTATTTT.

The chain uses TRBV6-5 and TRBJ2-3, with 8 bases fitting TRBD2. The trim removed 4 bases at V and 7 bases at J, leaving 7 bases unmatched. The CDR3 length is 14 residues. CDR1 is MNHEY and CDR2 is SVGAGI in the germline V gene. In DNA form, the CDR3 reads TGTGCCAGCAGTTTCGGGGGGGAGGTGAATACGCAGTATTTT. Encoded protein: CASSFGGEVNTQYF.

This clonotype appeared a single time. The chain uses TRBV3-1 and TRBJ2-3; D ambiguous. Germline CDR1 and CDR2: LGHDT and YNNKEL (reference sequence). The ends were cut back, 7 bases at V and 1 base at J, with 15 bases in the middle. The CDR3 runs to 15 residues. In DNA form, the CDR3 reads TGTGCCAGCAACCAGGAGACACCTCGCACAGATACGCAGTATTTT. It encodes CASNQETPRTDTQYF.

V usage is TRBV12-3 or TRBV12-4 and J usage is TRBJ2-5; weak D call: TRBD2 (5 bases). V was pared by 7 bases and J by 5 bases, with 14 bases between. The CDR3 has 13 residues. The CDR3 DNA is TGTGCCAGCAAACCTGCGGGTTGGGAGACCCAGTACTTC. This codes for CASKPAGWETQYF.

This chain joins TRBV7-6 and TRBJ2-7; D uncertain. CDR1 is SGHVS and CDR2 is FNYEAQ in the germline V gene. V was pared by 0 bases and J by 7 bases, with 7 bases between. CDR3 length: 12 amino acids. The CDR3 region has the DNA TGTGCCAGCAGCTTAGCGGATGGGGAGCAGTACTTC. Protein: CASSLADGEQYF.

The V gene is TRBV27, the J gene TRBJ1-2; D is unresolved. The CDR3 is 13 residues long. Deletions cut 6 bases from V and 3 bases from J, with 11 bases between. Germline V gene lookup returns CDR1 MNHEY and CDR2 SMNVEV (reference sequence). The CDR3 here is CASRAEVYYGYTF. CDR3 bases: TGTGCCAGCAGAGCAGAGGTTTACTATGGCTACACCTTC.